The clone carrying this T cell receptor beta chain has at least ten counts. What it binds is unknown. The data derive from a study of metastatic and nonmetastatic thyroid tumors. Study-wide context: Where malignant and benign thyroid patients were concerned, repertoires were compared across blood and tumor or nodule tissue.

Overall study results and limits: The reported finding was significantly higher TCR beta diversity in malignant thyroid tumors relative to benign nodules, in blood and tumor.

Treatment of any kind had been given to no patient before thyroid surgery. Using MiXCR, TCRdb reanalyzed the PCR reads. The repertoire has 21,000 or so clones, approximately 14% of them found once; the top ten carry about a fifth. The TCR comes from a female donor with papillary thyroid cancer or a benign thyroid nodule (not recorded which). Some clones in this sample may be carry-over from other donors' samples. Material for sequencing was blood.

The CDR3 protein is CASTRLANTGELFF. The CDR3 bases are TGTGCCAGCACCCGACTAGCCAACACCGGGGAGCTGTTTTTT. This chain joins TRBV6-1 and TRBJ2-2; 7 positions match TRBD2. The junction had 4 bases not matched to a gene; V was cut back by 7 bases and J by 2 bases. In germline, CDR1 is MNHNS, CDR2 SASEGT. CDR3 size: 14 residues.